This TCR beta chain was sequenced during a study of blood T cells in healthy people across ages. Study at large: Per every two T cells, about one barcoded beta molecule was captured by template switching. Study findings and constraints: Getting older went along with TCR beta diversity per million T cells dropping roughly linearly. In the absence of known donor CMV status, changes in expanded clonotypes were possibly confounded.

This clonotype was found many times. The antigen is unknown. Extractions gave at least 5.5 micrograms of total RNA per sample. Using a J-beta primer mix together with a sample-barcoded 5' primer, a second PCR was run for roughly 6 to 12 cycles. TCRdb re-called the 5' RACE reads with MiXCR, one entry per CDR3 protein. Of approximately 800,000 distinct CDR3 sequences listed, roughly 46% are singletons. Material for sequencing was blood. The source of this sequence is a man older than 75 in good health.

The DNA for the CDR3 is TGTGCCAGCAGCCGAAAGCAATACGAGCAGTACTTC. Its translation: CASSRKQYEQYF. The chain has TRBV7-2 and TRBJ2-7; D is unclear. CDR3 size: 12 residues. The germline CDR1 and CDR2 sequences are SGHTA and FQGNSA. Trimming removed 5 bases at V and 4 bases at J, with 9 bases between.